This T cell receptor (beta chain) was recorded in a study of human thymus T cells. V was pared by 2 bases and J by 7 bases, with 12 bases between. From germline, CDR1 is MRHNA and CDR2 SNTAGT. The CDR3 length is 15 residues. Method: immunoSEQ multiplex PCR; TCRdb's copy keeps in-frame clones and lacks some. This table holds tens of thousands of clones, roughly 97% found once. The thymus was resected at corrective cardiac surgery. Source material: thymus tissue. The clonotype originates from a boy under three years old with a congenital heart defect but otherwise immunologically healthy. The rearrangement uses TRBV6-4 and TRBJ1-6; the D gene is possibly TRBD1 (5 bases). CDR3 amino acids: CASSDEAPGNSPLHF. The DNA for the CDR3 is TGTGCCAGCAGTGACGAGGCCCCAGGGAATTCACCCCTCCACTTT.